Detailed here is one TCR beta chain. The data were obtained in a study of blood T cells in healthy people across ages. Sample-barcoded 5' priming and a J-beta primer mix drove a second PCR of roughly 6 to 12 cycles. TCRdb processed the 5' RACE reads anew with MiXCR; each CDR3 protein has one entry. The profile covers about 970,000 distinct CDR3 sequences, with roughly 50% appearing a single time and roughly 23% taken by the ten largest. From germline, CDR1 is SQVTM and CDR2 ANQGSEA. Trimming pared 8 bases from V and 4 bases from J, leaving 12 bases between. CDR3 length equals 12 residues. The sequenced sample consisted of blood. J is TRBJ2-1 and V is TRBV29-1, with no clear D. This clonotype was obtained from an older woman in good health. The CDR3 DNA reads TGCAGCTCGAGGTCCTCGTACAATGAGCAGTTCTTC. Translated: CSSRSSYNEQFF.